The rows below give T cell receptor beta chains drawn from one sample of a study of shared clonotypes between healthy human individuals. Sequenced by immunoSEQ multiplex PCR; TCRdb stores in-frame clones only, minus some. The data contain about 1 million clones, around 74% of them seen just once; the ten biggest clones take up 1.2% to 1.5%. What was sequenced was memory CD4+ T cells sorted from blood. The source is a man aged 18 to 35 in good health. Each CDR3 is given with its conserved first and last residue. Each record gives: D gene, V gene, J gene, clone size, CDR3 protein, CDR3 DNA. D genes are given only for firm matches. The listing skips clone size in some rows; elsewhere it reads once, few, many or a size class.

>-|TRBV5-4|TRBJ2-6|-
CASSFTGANVLTF
TGTGCCAGCAGCTTCACTGGGGCCAACGTCCTGACTTTC
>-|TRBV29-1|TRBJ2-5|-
CSVPHPGDPPEQYF
TGCAGCGTCCCACATCCCGGGGACCCTCCGGAGCAGTACTTC
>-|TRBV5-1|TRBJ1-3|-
CASSLDGRGSGNTIYF
TGCGCCAGCAGCTTGGACGGCAGGGGATCTGGAAACACCATATATTTT
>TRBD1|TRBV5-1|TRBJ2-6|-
CASSLAGTGAGANVLTF
TGCGCCAGCAGCTTGGCCGGGACAGGGGCTGGGGCCAACGTCCTGACTTTC
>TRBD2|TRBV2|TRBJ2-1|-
CASSETLFSGRAEQFF
TGTGCCAGCAGTGAAACCTTGTTCAGCGGGAGGGCCGAGCAGTTCTTC
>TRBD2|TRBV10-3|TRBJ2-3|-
CAISSGRGTDTQYF
TGTGCCATCAGCAGCGGGAGAGGTACAGATACGCAGTATTTT
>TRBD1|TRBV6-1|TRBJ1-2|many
CAISMDRLYGYTF
TGTGCCATCTCGATGGACAGGCTGTATGGCTACACCTTC
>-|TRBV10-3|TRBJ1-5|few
CAASRDGPNQPQHF
TGTGCCGCTTCTCGGGACGGGCCCAATCAGCCCCAGCATTTT
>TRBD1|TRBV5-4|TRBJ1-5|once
CASSLGTGDQPQHF
TGTGCCAGCAGCTTGGGGACAGGGGATCAGCCCCAGCATTTT
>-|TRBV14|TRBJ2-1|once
CASSQIGIGNEQFF
TGTGCCAGCAGCCAGATCGGGATCGGGAATGAGCAGTTCTTC
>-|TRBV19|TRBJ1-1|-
CASSIDRGNTEAFF
TGTGCCAGTAGTATAGATAGGGGGAACACTGAAGCTTTCTTT
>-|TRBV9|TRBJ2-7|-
CASSVGSASYEQYF
TGTGCCAGCAGCGTAGGTAGCGCTTCCTACGAGCAGTACTTC
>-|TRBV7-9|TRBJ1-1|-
CASSPISGNTEAFF
TGTGCCAGCAGCCCGATATCGGGGAACACTGAAGCTTTCTTT
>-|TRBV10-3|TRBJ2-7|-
CAISRGSTYEQYF
TGTGCCATCAGTCGGGGCAGCACCTACGAGCAGTACTTC
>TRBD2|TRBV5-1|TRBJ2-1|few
CASSLGTSVRNEQFF
TGCGCCAGCAGCTTGGGGACTAGCGTTCGTAATGAGCAGTTCTTC
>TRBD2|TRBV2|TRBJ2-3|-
CASKPGLAGGPLSSDTQYF
TGTGCCAGCAAACCGGGACTAGCGGGGGGGCCATTGTCTTCAGATACGCAGTATTTT